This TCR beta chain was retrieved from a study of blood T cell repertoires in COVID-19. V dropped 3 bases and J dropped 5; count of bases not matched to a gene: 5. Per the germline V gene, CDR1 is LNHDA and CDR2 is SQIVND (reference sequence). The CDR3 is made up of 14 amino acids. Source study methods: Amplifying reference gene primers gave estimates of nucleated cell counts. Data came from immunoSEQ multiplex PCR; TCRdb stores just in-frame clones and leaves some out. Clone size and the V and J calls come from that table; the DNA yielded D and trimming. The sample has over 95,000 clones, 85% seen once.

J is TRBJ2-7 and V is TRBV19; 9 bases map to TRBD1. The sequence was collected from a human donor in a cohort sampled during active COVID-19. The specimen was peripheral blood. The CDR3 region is CASSIRDRVDEQYF. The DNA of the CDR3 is TGTGCCAGTAGTATTAGGGACAGGGTTGACGAGCAGTACTTC.